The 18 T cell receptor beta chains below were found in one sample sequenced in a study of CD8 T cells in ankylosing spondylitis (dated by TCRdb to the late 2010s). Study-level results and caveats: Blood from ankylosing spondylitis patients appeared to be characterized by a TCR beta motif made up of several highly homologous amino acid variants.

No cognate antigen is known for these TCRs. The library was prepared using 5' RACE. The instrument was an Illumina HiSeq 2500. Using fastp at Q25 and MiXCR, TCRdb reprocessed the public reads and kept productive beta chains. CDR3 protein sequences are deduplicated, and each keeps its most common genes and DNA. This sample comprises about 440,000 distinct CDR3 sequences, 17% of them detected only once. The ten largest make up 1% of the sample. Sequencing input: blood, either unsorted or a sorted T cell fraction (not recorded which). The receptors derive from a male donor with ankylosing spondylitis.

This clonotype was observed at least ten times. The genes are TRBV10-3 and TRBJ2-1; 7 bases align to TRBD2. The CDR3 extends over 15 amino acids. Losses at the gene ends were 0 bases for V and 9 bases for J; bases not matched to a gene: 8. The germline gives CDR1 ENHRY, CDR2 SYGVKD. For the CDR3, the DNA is TGTGCCATCAGTGAGTCCGGGGGAGGGCCCGGTGAGCAGTTCTTC. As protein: CAISESGGGPGEQFF.

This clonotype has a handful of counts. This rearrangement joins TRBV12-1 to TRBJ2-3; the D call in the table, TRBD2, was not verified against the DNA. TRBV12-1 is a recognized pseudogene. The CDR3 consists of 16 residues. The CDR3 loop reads CASSALTSASTDTQYF. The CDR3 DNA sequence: TGTGCCAGCAGCGCGTTGACTAGCGCCTCCACAGATACGCAGTATTTT.

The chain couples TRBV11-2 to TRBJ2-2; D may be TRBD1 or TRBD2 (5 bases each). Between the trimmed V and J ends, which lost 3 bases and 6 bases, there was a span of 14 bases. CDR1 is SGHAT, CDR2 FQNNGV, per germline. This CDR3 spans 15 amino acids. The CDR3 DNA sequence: TGTGCCAGCAGCTTCAATGTTGGGGGTGCCGGGGAGCTGTTTTTT. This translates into CASSFNVGGAGELFF.

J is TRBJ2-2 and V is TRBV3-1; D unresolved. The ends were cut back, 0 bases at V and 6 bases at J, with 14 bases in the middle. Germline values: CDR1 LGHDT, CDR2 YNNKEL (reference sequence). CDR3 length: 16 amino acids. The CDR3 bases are TGTGCCAGCAGCCAAGAATCGGCCGGGCTAGCCGGGGAGCTGTTTTTT. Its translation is CASSQESAGLAGELFF.

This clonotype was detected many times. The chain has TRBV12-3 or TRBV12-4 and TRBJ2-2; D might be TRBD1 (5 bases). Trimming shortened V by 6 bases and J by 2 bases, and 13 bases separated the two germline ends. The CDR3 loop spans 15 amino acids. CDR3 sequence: CASSLDRPNTGELFF. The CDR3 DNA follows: TGTGCCAGCAGCCTAGACAGACCCAACACCGGGGAGCTGTTTTTT.

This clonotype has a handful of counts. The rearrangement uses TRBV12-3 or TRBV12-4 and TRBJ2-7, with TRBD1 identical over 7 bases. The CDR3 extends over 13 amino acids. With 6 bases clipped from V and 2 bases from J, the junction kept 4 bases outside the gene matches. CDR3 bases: TGTGCCAGCAGCGACAGGGTCCCCTACGAGCAGTACTTC. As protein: CASSDRVPYEQYF.

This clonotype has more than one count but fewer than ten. This CDR3 is CSATGANGRNTEAFF. The CDR3 region has the DNA TGCAGTGCTACTGGGGCAAATGGAAGGAACACTGAAGCTTTCTTT. V gene TRBV20-1 combines with J gene TRBJ1-1; a weak D match, TRBD1 (5 bases). V was pared by 4 bases and J by 1 base, with 16 bases between. This CDR3 spans 15 amino acids. CDR1 and CDR2 (germline): DFQATT, SNEGSKA (reference sequence).

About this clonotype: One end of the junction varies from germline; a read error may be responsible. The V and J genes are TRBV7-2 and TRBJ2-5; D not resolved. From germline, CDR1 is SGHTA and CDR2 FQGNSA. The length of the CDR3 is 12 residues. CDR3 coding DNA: TGTGCCAGCAGCTTAGTCCAAGGACGGCCAGCTTTC. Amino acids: CASSLVQGRPAF.

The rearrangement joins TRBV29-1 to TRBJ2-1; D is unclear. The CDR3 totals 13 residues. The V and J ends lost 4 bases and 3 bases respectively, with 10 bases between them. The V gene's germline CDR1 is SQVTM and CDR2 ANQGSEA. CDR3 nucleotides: TGCAGCGTTGTCCCTGAAATCTACAATGAGCAGTTCTTC. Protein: CSVVPEIYNEQFF.

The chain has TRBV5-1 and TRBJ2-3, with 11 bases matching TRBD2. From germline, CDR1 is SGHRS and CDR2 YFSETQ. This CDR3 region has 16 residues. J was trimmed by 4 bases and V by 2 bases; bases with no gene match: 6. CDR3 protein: CASSLAPTSGADTQYF. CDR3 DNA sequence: TGCGCCAGCAGCTTAGCGCCGACTAGCGGGGCAGATACGCAGTATTTT.

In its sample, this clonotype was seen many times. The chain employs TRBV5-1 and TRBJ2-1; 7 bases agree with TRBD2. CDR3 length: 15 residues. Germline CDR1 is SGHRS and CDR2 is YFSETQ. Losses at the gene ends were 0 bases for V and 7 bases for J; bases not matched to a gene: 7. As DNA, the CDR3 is TGCGCCAGCAGCTTGGCTAGCGGCCCGAGTAATGAGCAGTTCTTC. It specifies CASSLASGPSNEQFF.

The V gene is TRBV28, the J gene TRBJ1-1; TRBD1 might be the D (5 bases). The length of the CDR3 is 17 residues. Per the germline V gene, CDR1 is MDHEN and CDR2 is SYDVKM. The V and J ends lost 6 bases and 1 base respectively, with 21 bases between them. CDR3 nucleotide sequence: TGTGCCAGCAGCGACGGGCAGGGCCACAAAAAGAACACTGAAGCTTTCTTT. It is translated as CASSDGQGHKKNTEAFF.

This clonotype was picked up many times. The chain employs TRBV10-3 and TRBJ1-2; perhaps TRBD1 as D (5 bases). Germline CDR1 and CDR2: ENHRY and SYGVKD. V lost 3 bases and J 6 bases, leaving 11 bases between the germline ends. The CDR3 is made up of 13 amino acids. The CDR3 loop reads CAISDRDGDGYTF. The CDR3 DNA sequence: TGTGCCATCAGTGATCGGGACGGCGATGGCTACACCTTC.

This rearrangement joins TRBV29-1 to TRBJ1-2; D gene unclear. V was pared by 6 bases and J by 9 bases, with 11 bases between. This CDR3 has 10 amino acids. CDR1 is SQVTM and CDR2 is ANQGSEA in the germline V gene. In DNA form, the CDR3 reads TGCAGCGTGGGAGTTCCGAGCTACACCTTC. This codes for CSVGVPSYTF.

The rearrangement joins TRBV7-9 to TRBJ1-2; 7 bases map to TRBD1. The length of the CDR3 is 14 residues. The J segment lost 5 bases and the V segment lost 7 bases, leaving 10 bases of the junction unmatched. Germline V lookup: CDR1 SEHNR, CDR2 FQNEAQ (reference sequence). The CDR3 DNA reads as TGTGCCAGCACCGATAGGGGGCAGCCTTATGGCTACACCTTC. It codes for CASTDRGQPYGYTF. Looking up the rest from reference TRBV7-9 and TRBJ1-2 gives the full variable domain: DTGVSQNPRHKITKRGQNVTFRCDPISEHNRLYWYRQTLGQGPEFLTYFQNEAQLEKSRLLSDRFSAERPKGSFSTLEIQRTEQGDSAMYLCASTDRGQPYGYTFGSGTRLTVV.

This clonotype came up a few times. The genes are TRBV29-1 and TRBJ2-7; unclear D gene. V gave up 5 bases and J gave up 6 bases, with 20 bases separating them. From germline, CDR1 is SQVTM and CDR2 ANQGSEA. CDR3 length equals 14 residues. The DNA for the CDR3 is TGCAGCGTTTCGACCGCTAACCCGGCAAGCGAGCAGTACTTC. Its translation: CSVSTANPASEQYF.

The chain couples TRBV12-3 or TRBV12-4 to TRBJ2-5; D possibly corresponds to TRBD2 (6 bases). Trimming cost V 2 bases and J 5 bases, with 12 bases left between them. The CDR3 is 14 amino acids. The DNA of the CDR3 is TGTGCCAGCAGTTTATGGGGACGGGAGGAGACCCAGTACTTC. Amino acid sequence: CASSLWGREETQYF.

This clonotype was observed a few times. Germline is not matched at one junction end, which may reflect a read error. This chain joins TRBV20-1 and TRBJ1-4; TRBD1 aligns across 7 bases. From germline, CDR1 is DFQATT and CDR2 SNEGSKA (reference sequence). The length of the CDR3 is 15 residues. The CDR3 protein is CSARAEGQRNDKLFF. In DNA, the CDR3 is TGCAGTGCTAGAGCCGAGGGACAGAGGAATGACAAACTGTTTTTT.